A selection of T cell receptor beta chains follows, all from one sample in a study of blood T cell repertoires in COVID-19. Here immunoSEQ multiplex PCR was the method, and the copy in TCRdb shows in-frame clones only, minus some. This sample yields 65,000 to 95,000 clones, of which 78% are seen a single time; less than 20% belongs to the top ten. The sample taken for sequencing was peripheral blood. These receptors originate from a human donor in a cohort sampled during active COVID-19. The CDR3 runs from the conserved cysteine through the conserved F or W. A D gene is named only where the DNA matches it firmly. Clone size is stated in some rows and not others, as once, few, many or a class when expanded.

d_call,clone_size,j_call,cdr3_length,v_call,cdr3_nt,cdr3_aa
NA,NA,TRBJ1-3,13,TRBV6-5,TGTGCCAGCGGGGAGCCCTCTGGAAACACCATATATTTT,CASGEPSGNTIYF
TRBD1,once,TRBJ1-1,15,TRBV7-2,TGTGCCAGCAGCCAATACCGGAGGGGGCGCACTGAAGCTTTCTTT,CASSQYRRGRTEAFF
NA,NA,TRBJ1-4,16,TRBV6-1,TGTGCCAGCAGTGAGGGAGGAAGTTTAGGGAAGGAAAAACTGTTTTTT,CASSEGGSLGKEKLFF
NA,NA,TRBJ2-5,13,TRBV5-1,TGCGCCAGCAGCTTGAACAGACAAGAGACCCAGTACTTC,CASSLNRQETQYF
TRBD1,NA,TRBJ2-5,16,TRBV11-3,TGTGCCAGCAGCGCCCGACAGGGTGTCGGTACGGAGACCCAGTACTTC,CASSARQGVGTETQYF
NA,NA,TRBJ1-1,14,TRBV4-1,TGCGCCAGCAGCCAATGGACAGACCCGGCTGAAGCTTTCTTT,CASSQWTDPAEAFF
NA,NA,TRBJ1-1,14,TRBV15,TGTGCCACCAGCTTCCTGGGGCAGGACACTGAAGCTTTCTTT,CATSFLGQDTEAFF
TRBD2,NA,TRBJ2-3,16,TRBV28,TGTGCCAGCAGCCCCTTGACTAGCGGGGTTGCAGATACGCAGTATTTT,CASSPLTSGVADTQYF
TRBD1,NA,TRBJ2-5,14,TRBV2,TGTGCCAGCAGTGCTACTACAGGGGGGGAGACCCAGTACTTC,CASSATTGGETQYF
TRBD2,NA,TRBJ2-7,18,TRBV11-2,TGTGCCAGCAGCTTGGTCCACATGGGAGCGGGGGCTTCCTACGAGCAGTACTTC,CASSLVHMGAGASYEQYF
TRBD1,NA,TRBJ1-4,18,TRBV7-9,TGTGCCAGCAGCCCTTATCCGCAAATGGGACAGGGAAATGAAAAACTGTTTTTT,CASSPYPQMGQGNEKLFF
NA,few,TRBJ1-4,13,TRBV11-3,TGTGCCAGCAGCTTAGGGACGGGGGAAAAACTGTTTTTT,CASSLGTGEKLFF
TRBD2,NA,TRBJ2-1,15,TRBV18,TGTGCCAGCTCACGAGGGACTAGCGGGACATTGGAGCAGTTCTTC,CASSRGTSGTLEQFF
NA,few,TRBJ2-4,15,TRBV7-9,TGTGCCAGCACCCACGACATTCTAGCCAAAAACATTCAGTACTTC,CASTHDILAKNIQYF
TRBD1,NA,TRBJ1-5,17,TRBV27,TGTGCCAGCAGCCCGGGACAGGGGGCGCGAGGCAATCAGCCCCAGCATTTT,CASSPGQGARGNQPQHF
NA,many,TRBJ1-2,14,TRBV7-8,TGTGCCAGCAGTCTAATCCCAACCAACTATGGCTACACCTTC,CASSLIPTNYGYTF
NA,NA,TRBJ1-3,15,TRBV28,TGTGCCAGCAGTTTAAGGGGCAGACTGGGAAACACCATATATTTT,CASSLRGRLGNTIYF
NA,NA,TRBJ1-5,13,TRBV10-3,TGTGCCATCAGTGGTGAGGTCACCGGGCCCCAGCATTTT,CAISGEVTGPQHF
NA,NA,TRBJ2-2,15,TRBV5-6,TGTGCCAGCAGCTTGGATCGGGTGGAGACCGGGGAGCTGTTTTTT,CASSLDRVETGELFF
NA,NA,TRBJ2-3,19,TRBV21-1,TGTGCCAGCAGCAAAGCCCCTCCCCATGAAGGGGAAAATACAGATACGCAGTATTTT,CASSKAPPHEGENTDTQYF
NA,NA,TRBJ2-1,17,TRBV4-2,TGTGCCAGCAGCCAATTCCTCGGGACTCCCATCAACAATGAGCAGTTCTTC,CASSQFLGTPINNEQFF
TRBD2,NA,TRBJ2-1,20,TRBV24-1,TGTGCCACCAGTGACTCTCCGGGACTAGCGGGAGGGCCCTCCTACAATGAGCAGTTCTTC,CATSDSPGLAGGPSYNEQFF
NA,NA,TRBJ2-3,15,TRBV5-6,TGTGCCAGCAGCTTGAGGGCAGGGGGCACAGATACGCAGTATTTT,CASSLRAGGTDTQYF
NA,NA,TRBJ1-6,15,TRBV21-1,TGTGCCAGCACCCCCCGGTCCCCTCATAATTCACCCCTCCACTTT,CASTPRSPHNSPLHF
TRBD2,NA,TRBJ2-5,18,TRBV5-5,TGTGCCAGCAGCCCAGACTTTAGCGGGGGGGCGGTTAAGGAGACCCAGTACTTC,CASSPDFSGGAVKETQYF
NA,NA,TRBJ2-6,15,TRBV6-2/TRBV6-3,TGTGCCAGCAGTTACGAGAGCTCTGGGGCCAACGTCCTGACTTTC,CASSYESSGANVLTF
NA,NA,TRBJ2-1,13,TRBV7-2,TGTGCCAGCAGCCGGGGGACCGGAAATGAGCAGTTCTTC,CASSRGTGNEQFF
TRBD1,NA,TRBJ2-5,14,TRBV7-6,TGTGCCAGCAGCCTGGGGACAGGTCTTGGGGCCCAGTACTTC,CASSLGTGLGAQYF
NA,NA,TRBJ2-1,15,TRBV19,TGTGCCAGTAGTGGTCCCGATACATCCTACAATGAGCAGTTCTTC,CASSGPDTSYNEQFF
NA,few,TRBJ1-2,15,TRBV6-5,TGTGCCAGCATTGCTCGGGGAGATCGGGACTATGGCTACACCTTC,CASIARGDRDYGYTF
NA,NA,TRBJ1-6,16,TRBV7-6,TGTGCCAGCAGCTTATCGTCGGGGACCTATAATTCACCCCTCCACTTT,CASSLSSGTYNSPLHF
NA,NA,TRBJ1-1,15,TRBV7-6,TGTGCCAGCAGCTTAGCAGGGGTCATGAACACTGAAGCTTTCTTT,CASSLAGVMNTEAFF
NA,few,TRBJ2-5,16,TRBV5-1,TGCGCCAGCAGCCCTCAGATTGGAGGGTGGGGGGAGACCCAGTACTTC,CASSPQIGGWGETQYF
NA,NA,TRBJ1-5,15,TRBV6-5,TGTGCCAGCAGTCCCTTACTCGATATTCTCGAGCCCCAGCATTTT,CASSPLLDILEPQHF
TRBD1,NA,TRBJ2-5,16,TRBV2,TGTGCCAGCAGTGAACGGCGCAGGGGGCTCGGGGAGACCCAGTACTTC,CASSERRRGLGETQYF
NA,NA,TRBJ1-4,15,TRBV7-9,TGTGCCAGCAGTTCTGTGGGAGAAACCTGGGAAAAACTGTTTTTT,CASSSVGETWEKLFF
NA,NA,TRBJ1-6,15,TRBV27,TGTGCCAGCAGTTTATTAGCCGATGCTAAGCCACCCCTCCACTTT,CASSLLADAKPPLHF
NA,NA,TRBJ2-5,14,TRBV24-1,TGTGCCACCAGTGCAATCGGGGTGCGGGAGACCCAGTACTTC,CATSAIGVRETQYF